The clone carrying this TCR beta chain has a handful of counts. Its matching antigen is unknown. Deletions cut 4 bases from V and 1 base from J, with 13 bases between. CDR3 length: 15 amino acids. CDR1 SGHTA and CDR2 FQGNSA come from the germline V gene. The data derive from a study of vaccination and CD4 T cells after COVID-19. For the study at large: Mild disease affected 8 to 10 convalescent patients and severe disease one, all SARS-CoV-2 positive by nasal swab PCR. Study-wide points: Spike mono-reactivity held for 304 of 307 vaccine-specific clones in convalescent patients.

The treatment is: roughly nine-day PBMC culture with coronavirus spike peptide pools or control peptides (ViraFEST assay). With the Oncomine TCR Beta short-read assay, DNA from cultured CD4+ T cells was sequenced. From CD4+ T cells that had been cultured, genomic DNA was extracted. Via MiXCR, TCRdb re-called the PCR reads, giving one row per CDR3 protein. The sample includes 15,000 to 20,000 distinct CDR3 sequences, around 60% of them seen just once. The specimen sequenced was CD4+ T cells from blood, cultured in vitro. This TCR was sampled from a human donor who had recovered from COVID-19. The genes are TRBV7-2 and TRBJ1-1, with D unclear. In DNA, the CDR3 is TGTGCCAGCAGCTACCGGAGGAAACCGAACACTGAAGCTTTCTTT. It encodes CASSYRRKPNTEAFF. The full variable domain, with the rest looked up from reference TRBV7-2 and TRBJ1-1, is GAGVSQSPSNKVTEKGKDVELRCDPISGHTALYWYRQSLGQGLEFLIYFQGNSAPDKSGLPSDRFSAERTGGSVSTLTIQRTQQEDSAVYLCASSYRRKPNTEAFFGQGTRLTVV.